This TCR beta chain is drawn from a study of post-analysis software for immune sequencing data. Tagging with unique molecular identifiers was a feature of the TCR beta cDNA libraries. From the PCR reads, TCRdb called clonotypes with MiXCR, one entry per CDR3 protein. In the table there are 650,000 to 900,000 distinct CDR3 sequences, around 46% of which are singletons. Remarks on this clonotype: The antigen is not known.

Overall study findings and caveats: TRBV segments more frequent in patients than in controls numbered roughly 5 and included TRBV5-6, TRBV5-1 and TRBV20-1.

With 0 bases clipped from V and 4 bases from J, the junction kept 16 bases outside the gene matches. Germline CDR1 LGHNA, CDR2 YNFKEQ. This CDR3 has 20 residues. The chain joins TRBV4-2 to TRBJ2-5, with TRBD2 matching 11 bases. The TCR sequence derives from a girl aged 10 to 17 with multiple sclerosis. Source material: blood. In nucleotides, the CDR3 is TGTGCCAGCAGCCAAGAAGGCAGACTAGCGGGACCACCCTACCGAGAGACCCAGTACTTC. It yields the protein CASSQEGRLAGPPYRETQYF.